The 29 T cell receptor beta chains in this list originate from one sample, sequenced in a study of shared clonotypes between healthy human individuals. The protocol was immunoSEQ multiplex PCR, while the TCRdb copy is restricted to in-frame clones and leaves out a portion. The sample consists of under 1,900,000 clones, around 98.5% of them appearing once. The sample taken for sequencing was naive CD4+ T cells sorted from blood. Described subset: CD45RA+ positively selected. All receptors come from a man under 40 in good health.

The chain couples TRBV7-9 to TRBJ2-7; no clear D gene. This CDR3 is built from 14 residues. From germline, CDR1 is SEHNR and CDR2 FQNEAQ (reference sequence). V lost 5 bases, J lost 3 bases, and 14 bases lay in between. The CDR3 region has the DNA TGTGCCAGCAGCCCTTTCGGGCCTTACTACGAGCAGTACTTC. Its protein product is CASSPFGPYYEQYF.

The chain recombines TRBV11-3 with TRBJ2-2; maybe TRBD1 (5 bases). The V gene's germline CDR1 is SGHNT and CDR2 YENEEA. The CDR3 loop spans 16 amino acids. V dropped 4 bases and J dropped 5 bases, with 17 bases sitting between them. The CDR3 DNA reads TGTGCCAGCAGCTACTCCTCCCGCAGGGATACCGGGGAGCTGTTTTTT. The encoded protein is CASSYSSRRDTGELFF.

The chain couples TRBV7-6 to TRBJ1-5; D is possibly TRBD1 (6 bases). This CDR3 has 14 amino acids. Germline V gene lookup returns CDR1 SGHVS and CDR2 FNYEAQ. V was cut by 7 bases and J by 7 bases, with 17 bases left in between. The CDR3 region is CASTLIAGDQPQHF. The CDR3 DNA follows: TGTGCCAGCACCTTGATAGCAGGGGACCAGCCCCAGCATTTT.

The CDR3 coding sequence is TGTGCCAGCAGCTCCTTAAGGAGACTCTACGAGCAGTACTTC. Translation gives CASSSLRRLYEQYF. The V call is TRBV11-2, the J call TRBJ2-7; D remains unclear. Looked up from germline, CDR1 is SGHAT and CDR2 is FQNNGV. There are 14 residues in the CDR3. V shed 4 bases and J shed 3 bases, with 13 bases lying between them. The variable domain in full, with the rest retrieved from reference TRBV11-2 and TRBJ2-7, is EAGVAQSPRYKIIEKRQSVAFWCNPISGHATLYWYQQILGQGPKLLIQFQNNGVVDDSQLPKDRFSAERLKGVDSTLKIQPAKLEDSAVYLCASSSLRRLYEQYFGPGTRLTVT.

To note about this clone: At one boundary the junction diverges from the germline segment, which might be a read error. The sample contains more than one DNA sequence encoding this CDR3. The rearrangement links TRBV5-1 to TRBJ1-3; D remains unclear. Germline CDR1 reads SGHRS; CDR2 reads YFSETQ. CDR3 size: 14 residues. The CDR3 DNA reads as TGCGCCAGCAGTTTGGGAAGTTCTGGAAACACCATATATTTT. It specifies CASSLGSSGNTIYF.

V gene TRBV18 combines with J gene TRBJ1-5; D perhaps matches TRBD1 (5 bases). The V gene's germline CDR1 is KGHSH and CDR2 LQKENI. V shed 5 bases and J shed 3 bases, with 8 bases lying between them. The CDR3 length is 13 residues. CDR3 loop: CASSEGPNQPQHF. DNA for the CDR3: TGTGCCAGCTCAGAGGGGCCCAATCAGCCCCAGCATTTT.

The chain combines TRBV6-5 with TRBJ1-1, with no clear D. Germline V CDR1 and CDR2: MNHEY, SVGAGI. V shed 5 bases and J shed 3 bases, with 13 bases lying between them. This CDR3 has 14 amino acids. CDR3 coding DNA: TGTGCCAGCAGTGCGGACCCGGACGACACTGAAGCTTTCTTT. It codes for CASSADPDDTEAFF.

The gene calls are TRBV9 and TRBJ2-1; 7 bases match TRBD1. Germline loops: CDR1 SGDLS, CDR2 YYNGEE. The CDR3 is made up of 16 amino acids. V shed 4 bases and J 4 bases; nucleotides not matched to a gene: 11. The CDR3 here is CASSPGEGAYYNEQFF. CDR3 bases: TGTGCCAGCAGCCCAGGAGAGGGGGCGTATTACAATGAGCAGTTCTTC. The complete variable domain, with remaining parts taken from reference TRBV9 and TRBJ2-1, reads DSGVTQTPKHLITATGQRVTLRCSPRSGDLSVYWYQQSLDQGLQFLIQYYNGEERAKGNILERFSAQQFPDLHSELNLSSLELGDSALYFCASSPGEGAYYNEQFFGPGTRLTVL.

CDR3: CAGTSGPQETQYF. The CDR3 DNA reads as TGTGCGGGGACTAGCGGCCCCCAAGAGACCCAGTACTTC. This rearrangement joins TRBV7-2 to TRBJ2-5, with TRBD2 identical over 11 bases. This CDR3 is built from 13 residues. Germline assignment: CDR1 SGHTA and CDR2 FQGNSA.

This chain links TRBV2 with TRBJ1-2; D may be TRBD1 (6 bases). Looked up from germline, CDR1 is SNHLY and CDR2 is FYNNEI. The CDR3 has 13 amino acids. V dropped 6 bases and J dropped 6 bases, with 14 bases sitting between them. CDR3 bases: TGTGCCAGCAGGTGGGGACACTCGGATGGCTACACCTTC. Translation gives CASRWGHSDGYTF. Complete variable domain (other parts from reference TRBV2 and TRBJ1-2): EPEVTQTPSHQVTQMGQEVILRCVPISNHLYFYWYRQILGQKVEFLVSFYNNEISEKSEIFDDQFSVERPDGSNFTLKIRSTKLEDSAMYFCASRWGHSDGYTFGSGTRLTVV.

The chain recombines TRBV19 with TRBJ2-7; 7 bases match TRBD1. With V trimmed by 1 base and J by 3 bases, 6 bases remained unmatched. CDR1 LNHDA and CDR2 SQIVND come from the germline V gene (reference sequence). CDR3 length equals 15 residues. CDR3: CASSIVGGPHYEQYF. The CDR3 nucleotides read TGTGCCAGTAGTATAGTAGGGGGCCCTCACTACGAGCAGTACTTC.

This chain links TRBV14 with TRBJ2-5; D ambiguous. The CDR3 is 13 amino acids. Germline values: CDR1 SGHDN, CDR2 FVKESK. The V and J ends lost 4 bases and 3 bases respectively, with 9 bases between them. The CDR3 bases are TGTGCCAGCAGCCGGGCGTGGGAAGAGACCCAGTACTTC. It specifies CASSRAWEETQYF.

The CDR3 nucleotides are TGCGCCAGCAGCACGGACAGGATGGGCACTGAAGCTTTCTTT. Translated, it gives CASSTDRMGTEAFF. The chain uses TRBV5-1 and TRBJ1-1; 7 bases agree with TRBD1. Looked up from germline, CDR1 is SGHRS and CDR2 is YFSETQ. The CDR3 covers 14 residues. Trimming took 4 bases from V and 4 from J; bases not matched to a gene: 7. Supplemented by reference TRBV5-1 and TRBJ1-1, the full variable domain reads KAGVTQTPRYLIKTRGQQVTLSCSPISGHRSVSWYQQTPGQGLQFLFEYFSETQRNKGNFPGRFSGRQFSNSRSEMNVSTLELGDSALYLCASSTDRMGTEAFFGQGTRLTVV.

This chain uses TRBV7-9 with TRBJ2-5; TRBD1 might be the D (6 bases). Deletions cut 2 bases from V and 4 bases from J, with 11 bases between. This CDR3 comprises 14 residues. CDR1 SEHNR and CDR2 FQNEAQ come from the germline V gene (reference sequence). CDR3 in amino acids: CASSLRQDRETQYF. CDR3 DNA sequence: TGTGCCAGCAGCTTACGACAGGATCGAGAGACCCAGTACTTC.

This clone has only one observation. This sequence joins TRBV29-1 and TRBJ2-3, with TRBD2 matching 12 bases. V was clipped by 1 base and J by 5 bases; unmatched bases: 4. This CDR3 has 15 residues. CDR1 and CDR2 from the germline V gene are SQVTM and ANQGSEA. CDR3 loop: CSVEGLAGGLDTQYF. CDR3 DNA sequence: TGCAGCGTTGAAGGTCTAGCGGGAGGGTTAGATACGCAGTATTTT.

The chain carries TRBV7-2 and TRBJ2-7; D is undetermined. V was trimmed by 5 bases and J by 7 bases, leaving 15 bases between them. This CDR3 contains 13 residues. Germline CDR1 SGHTA, CDR2 FQGNSA. CDR3 amino acids: CASSRRTVGEQYF. In nucleotides, the CDR3 is TGTGCCAGCAGCCGTAGGACGGTTGGGGAGCAGTACTTC.

V is TRBV6-1 and J is TRBJ2-1; 9 nucleotides match TRBD2. V shed 6 bases and J 10 bases; nucleotides not matched to a gene: 13. Germline CDR1 and CDR2: MNHNS and SASEGT. This CDR3 is 15 amino acids long. CDR3: CASRIAGVPAGEQFF. The CDR3 DNA sequence: TGTGCCAGCAGGATAGCGGGAGTACCTGCTGGGGAGCAGTTCTTC.

The V gene is TRBV14, the J gene TRBJ1-3; tentative D call: TRBD1 (6 bases). V lost 0 bases to trimming and J lost 0 bases, with 12 bases between them. Germline V gene data show CDR1 as SGHDN and CDR2 as FVKESK. CDR3 size: 17 residues. Here the CDR3 DNA reads TGTGCCAGCAGCCAAGATGGGGGCAGTATCTCTGGAAACACCATATATTTT. Residues: CASSQDGGSISGNTIYF.

The rearrangement uses TRBV7-8 and TRBJ2-7; 8 bases map to TRBD1. J gave up 6 bases and V 6 bases, and 10 bases lay outside the gene matches. Germline CDR1 and CDR2: SGHVS and FQNEAQ. CDR3 length: 14 amino acids. The CDR3 coding sequence is TGTGCCAGCAGGCCCGGGACAGGAAATGTCGAGCAGTACTTC. This sequence encodes CASRPGTGNVEQYF.

The rearrangement links TRBV7-2 to TRBJ2-7; 7 bases line up with TRBD1. CDR1 is SGHTA and CDR2 is FQGNSA in the germline V gene. CDR3 length: 14 residues. V was pared by 5 bases and J by 1 base, with 5 bases of the junction left unmatched. This CDR3 reads CASSLLQGSYEQYF. The CDR3 nucleotides read TGTGCCAGCAGCCTTTTACAGGGGTCCTACGAGCAGTACTTC.

This chain's CDR3 is CSVPGTQYF. Here the CDR3 DNA reads TGCAGTGTACCCGGGACCCAGTACTTC. V gene TRBV20-1 combines with J gene TRBJ2-5; D gene ambiguous. Germline CDR1 reads DFQATT; CDR2 reads SNEGSKA (reference sequence). V shed 7 bases and J shed 7 bases, with 7 bases lying between them. The CDR3 sequence is 9 residues long.

Regarding this clone: The same CDR3 arises from other DNA sequences in this sample as well. The chain carries TRBV5-6 and TRBJ2-3, with a tentative D call TRBD2 (5 bases). The CDR3 runs 14 residues. Per the germline V gene, CDR1 is SGHDT and CDR2 is YYEEEE. V shed 1 base and J shed 0 bases, with 6 bases lying between them. The CDR3 nucleotides are TGTGCCAGCAGCTTGCCGGGAAGCACAGATACGCAGTATTTT. Translated, it gives CASSLPGSTDTQYF.

V and J are TRBV9 and TRBJ2-7; 9 nucleotides agree with TRBD1. CDR1 SGDLS and CDR2 YYNGEE come from the germline V gene. Trimming at V came to 4 bases and at J to 4 bases, leaving 6 bases not matched to a gene. The CDR3 has 14 residues. CDR3 sequence reads: CASSPFDRGYEQYF. The CDR3 DNA sequence: TGTGCCAGCAGCCCCTTCGACAGGGGGTACGAGCAGTACTTC.

This clone was counted once. The rearrangement uses TRBV6-6 and TRBJ1-5; tentatively, D is TRBD1 (5 bases). CDR3 length equals 14 residues. V lost 1 base to trimming and J lost 7 bases, with 11 bases between them. Germline values: CDR1 MNHNY, CDR2 SVGAGI (reference sequence). CDR3 loop: CASSYFGGKQPQHF. For the CDR3, the DNA is TGTGCCAGCAGTTACTTTGGGGGTAAACAGCCCCAGCATTTT.

The J gene is TRBJ2-7, the V gene TRBV6-4; D might be TRBD2 (5 bases). The CDR3 extends over 16 amino acids. Germline-derived CDR1 and CDR2 are MRHNA and SNTAGT. Trimming removed 8 bases from V and 2 bases from J, with 22 bases in between. The CDR3 is CASDAPVVRETYEQYF. For the CDR3, the DNA is TGTGCCAGCGACGCCCCCGTGGTAAGGGAGACCTACGAGCAGTACTTC.

The chain carries TRBV5-1 and TRBJ2-3; 9 bases map to TRBD2. CDR1 is SGHRS and CDR2 is YFSETQ in the germline V gene. This CDR3 region has 17 residues. V dropped 4 bases and J dropped 0; count of bases not matched to a gene: 9. This chain's CDR3 is CASSLTLAGQSTDTQYF. The CDR3 DNA sequence: TGCGCCAGCAGCCTTACCCTAGCGGGACAAAGCACAGATACGCAGTATTTT. Full variable domain (remainder filled in from reference TRBV5-1 and TRBJ2-3): KAGVTQTPRYLIKTRGQQVTLSCSPISGHRSVSWYQQTPGQGLQFLFEYFSETQRNKGNFPGRFSGRQFSNSRSEMNVSTLELGDSALYLCASSLTLAGQSTDTQYFGPGTRLTVL.

J is TRBJ2-3 and V is TRBV28, with 12 positions matching TRBD1. V lost 5 bases and J lost 4; bases outside the gene matches: 10. Germline-derived CDR1 and CDR2 are MDHEN and SYDVKM. The CDR3 totals 17 residues. The CDR3 is CASSHPRDRGRADTQYF. CDR3 bases: TGTGCCAGCAGTCATCCCCGGGACAGGGGGCGCGCAGATACGCAGTATTTT. Full variable domain (remainder filled in from reference TRBV28 and TRBJ2-3): DVKVTQSSRYLVKRTGEKVFLECVQDMDHENMFWYRQDPGLGLRLIYFSYDVKMKEKGDIPEGYSVSREKKERFSLILESASTNQTSMYLCASSHPRDRGRADTQYFGPGTRLTVL.

V gene TRBV5-6 combines with J gene TRBJ1-2; D remains unclear. The V end was cut by 0 bases, the J end by 8 bases, with 14 bases between. Germline lookup yields CDR1 SGHDT and CDR2 YYEEEE. The CDR3 runs to 14 residues. CDR3 sequence: CASSLEGSNWGYTF. Written as DNA, the CDR3 is TGTGCCAGCAGCTTGGAGGGAAGCAATTGGGGCTACACCTTC.

The chain is built from TRBV27 and TRBJ2-1; D uncertain. Deletions cut 3 bases from V and 2 bases from J, with 5 bases between. Germline CDR1 is MNHEY and CDR2 is SMNVEV (reference sequence). The CDR3 consists of 13 residues. The CDR3 nucleotides are TGTGCCAGCAGTTTCGGCGCCTACAATGAGCAGTTCTTC. It codes for CASSFGAYNEQFF.